This T cell receptor (beta chain) came from a study of Ad26.COV2.S vaccination and SARS-CoV-2 variants. Only in-frame clones appear in the TCRdb table, and some are missing; sequencing was by immunoSEQ multiplex PCR. The table has over 400,000 clones, about nine tenths seen once. Documented treatment: 15 to 20 received Ad26.COV2.S at low or high dose, single or two shots; roughly five received placebo; per-sample allocation not given. Sampling happened 63 days after the first vaccine or placebo injection. Germline loops: CDR1 SQVTM, CDR2 ANQGSEA. This CDR3 is 12 amino acids long. Trimming took off 5 bases at V and 3 bases at J, with 10 bases between the two ends.

Here the sequenced sample was peripheral blood, taken in a trial of Ad26.COV2.S vaccine versus placebo. The receptor was isolated from a person aged 18 to 65 who received the Ad26.COV2.S COVID-19 vaccine or a placebo. The genes are TRBV29-1 and TRBJ1-2; D may be TRBD1 (5 bases). The CDR3 bases are TGCAGCGTTTTCGGGGCCCACTATGGCTACACCTTC. Translating gives CSVFGAHYGYTF.